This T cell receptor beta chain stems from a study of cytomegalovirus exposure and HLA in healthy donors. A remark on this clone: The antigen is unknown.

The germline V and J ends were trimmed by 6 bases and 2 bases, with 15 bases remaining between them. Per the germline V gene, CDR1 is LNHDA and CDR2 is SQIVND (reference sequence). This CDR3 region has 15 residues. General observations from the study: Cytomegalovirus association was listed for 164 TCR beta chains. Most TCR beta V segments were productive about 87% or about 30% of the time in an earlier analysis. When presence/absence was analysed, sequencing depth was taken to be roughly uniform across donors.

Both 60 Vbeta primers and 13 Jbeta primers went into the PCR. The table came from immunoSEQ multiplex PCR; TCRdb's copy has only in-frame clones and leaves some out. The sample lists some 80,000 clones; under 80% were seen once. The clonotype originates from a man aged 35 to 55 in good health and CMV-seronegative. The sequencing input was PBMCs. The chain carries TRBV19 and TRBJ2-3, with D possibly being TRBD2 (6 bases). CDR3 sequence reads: CASSPGGAYTDTQYF. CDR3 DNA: TGTGCCAGTAGCCCTGGCGGGGCCTACACAGATACGCAGTATTTT.